This passage covers 19 T cell receptor beta chains from one sample sequenced in a study of T cells in Graves' hyperthyroidism and ophthalmopathy. Amplification yielded TCR beta CDR3 regions, with RNA transcripts as the source. HTBI primers were employed in a first-round RT-PCR of the TCR CDR3. TCRdb redid the calling of the multiplex PCR reads with MiXCR, one entry per CDR3 protein. The table lists about 350,000 distinct CDR3 sequences, approximately 13% of them singletons. The sequenced sample consisted of blood. These receptors all come from a woman aged 40 to 49 with Graves' ophthalmopathy.

Ten or more counts support this clonotype. The chain couples TRBV11-2 to TRBJ2-3, with D perhaps matching TRBD2 (5 bases). Germline CDR1 and CDR2: SGHAT and FQNNGV. V was cut by 3 bases and J by 2 bases, with 9 bases left in between. The CDR3 extends over 14 amino acids. The CDR3 nucleotides read TGTGCCAGCAGCTTTACTAGTTCCACAGATACGCAGTATTTT. This encodes CASSFTSSTDTQYF.

The chain joins TRBV5-6 to TRBJ2-1, with 7 bases that match TRBD2. Germline CDR1 SGHDT, CDR2 YYEEEE. V trimming: 0 bases; J trimming: 15 bases; junction bases outside the gene matches: 15. CDR3 length: 15 amino acids. CDR3 coding DNA: TGTGCCAGCAGCTTGGCCCTCACTGAGGGACTACCCTCGTTCTTC. This gives the protein CASSLALTEGLPSFF.

J is TRBJ2-6 and V is TRBV7-9, with D perhaps matching TRBD2 (6 bases). This CDR3 has 20 residues. CDR1 SEHNR and CDR2 FQNEAQ come from the germline V gene (reference sequence). V lost 5 bases and J 1 base, leaving 24 bases between the germline ends. The CDR3 protein is CASSANSGRLTGSGANVLTF. In DNA, the CDR3 is TGTGCCAGCAGCGCCAATTCCGGGAGACTAACGGGGTCTGGGGCCAACGTCCTGACTTTC.

This clonotype appeared many times. The chain uses TRBV19 and TRBJ2-1, with 8 bases matching TRBD2. This CDR3 has 15 residues. Germline CDR1 and CDR2: LNHDA and SQIVND (reference sequence). With 5 bases clipped from V and 8 bases from J, the junction kept 11 bases outside the gene matches. The CDR3 loop is CASSQIRGGLYEQFF. In nucleotides, the CDR3 is TGTGCCAGTAGTCAAATCCGGGGGGGCTTATATGAGCAGTTCTTC.

In its sample, this clonotype was seen a few times. A read error may be the cause here, since a much bigger clone is one base away. The V call is TRBV28, the J call TRBJ1-5, with a possible D match to TRBD1 (6 bases). Germline lookup yields CDR1 MDHEN and CDR2 SYDVKM. V was trimmed by 6 bases and J by 0 bases, leaving 9 bases between them. The CDR3 runs to 14 residues. CDR3: CASRWDISNQPQHF. The CDR3, as DNA: TGTGCCAGCAGATGGGACATTAGCAATCAGCCCCAGCATTTT.

Concerning this clonotype itself: Compared with germline, one end of the junction differs, possibly owing to a read error. This rearrangement joins TRBV27 to TRBJ2-7; D not certain. Germline lookup yields CDR1 MNHEY and CDR2 SMNVEV (reference sequence). The CDR3 is 11 amino acids. CDR3 protein: CASSPYYELYF. The CDR3 DNA follows: TGTGCCAGCAGTCCATACTACGAGCTGTACTTC.

This clonotype was seen many times. This rearrangement joins TRBV10-2 to TRBJ2-3, with D possibly TRBD2 on 7 matching bases. V was trimmed by 0 bases and J by 3 bases, leaving 10 bases between them. CDR1 and CDR2 from the germline V gene are WSHSY and SAAADI. The CDR3 length is 15 residues. The CDR3 protein is CASSESGGRTDTQYF. CDR3 in DNA: TGCGCCAGCAGTGAGTCGGGGGGGCGGACAGATACGCAGTATTTT.

This clonotype showed up many times. V gene TRBV11-2 combines with J gene TRBJ2-7; D unclear. This CDR3 contains 12 residues. V lost 2 bases to trimming and J lost 2 bases, with 4 bases between them. Germline V gene sequence: CDR1 SGHAT, CDR2 FQNNGV. For the CDR3, the DNA is TGTGCCAGCAGCTTAAACACCTACGAGCAGTACTTC. Translated, it gives CASSLNTYEQYF.

There are many counts of this clonotype. The rearrangement links TRBV7-2 to TRBJ1-1; the D gene is possibly TRBD1 (5 bases). This CDR3 is 15 amino acids long. Germline V CDR1 and CDR2: SGHTA, FQGNSA. V was pared by 2 bases and J by 4 bases, with 14 bases between. The CDR3 region is CASSLKGVGGTEAFF. As DNA, the CDR3 is TGTGCCAGCAGCTTAAAAGGGGTCGGGGGCACTGAAGCTTTCTTT.

This clonotype was recorded many times. V is TRBV6-1 and J is TRBJ2-3; TRBD2 aligns across 9 bases. The germline V gene has CDR1 MNHNS and CDR2 SASEGT. Trimming at V came to 6 bases and at J to 4 bases, leaving 14 bases not matched to a gene. The CDR3 spans 17 residues. CDR3 bases: TGTGCCAGCAGAGACGGTGGCGCGGGAGGGCCCGCAGATACGCAGTATTTT. Protein product: CASRDGGAGGPADTQYF.

This clonotype has at least ten counts. J is TRBJ2-7 and V is TRBV2; D ambiguous. The CDR3 has 13 amino acids. Germline-derived CDR1 and CDR2 are SNHLY and FYNNEI. Trimming shortened V by 3 bases and J by 0 bases, and 6 bases separated the two germline ends. DNA for the CDR3: TGTGCCAGCAGTGAGTATATCTCCTACGAGCAGTACTTC. Protein product: CASSEYISYEQYF.

The sample holds many counts of this clonotype. J is TRBJ2-1 and V is TRBV6-2 or TRBV6-3; maybe TRBD2 (5 bases). CDR1 MNHEY and CDR2 SVGEGT come from the germline V gene. Deletions cut 1 base from V and 5 bases from J, with 9 bases between. The CDR3 runs to 14 residues. The CDR3 spells CASSYLRLNNEQFF. CDR3 nucleotides: TGTGCCAGCAGTTACTTACGACTAAACAATGAGCAGTTCTTC.

This clonotype was picked up many times. The chain recombines TRBV20-1 with TRBJ1-1; D is ambiguous. Germline V gene lookup returns CDR1 DFQATT and CDR2 SNEGSKA (reference sequence). The CDR3 totals 14 residues. V lost 5 bases, J lost 1 base, and 14 bases lay in between. CDR3 in amino acids: CSAPTPGKNTEAFF. For the CDR3, the DNA is TGCAGTGCTCCAACGCCGGGGAAGAACACTGAAGCTTTCTTT.

The gene calls are TRBV19 and TRBJ2-3, with D hard to call. The germline V and J ends were trimmed by 5 bases and 4 bases, with 10 bases remaining between them. Germline V gene lookup returns CDR1 LNHDA and CDR2 SQIVND (reference sequence). There are 13 residues in the CDR3. The CDR3 nucleotides read TGTGCCAGTAGTCCCCCGGCGCCAGATACGCAGTATTTT. Translated, it gives CASSPPAPDTQYF.

The genes are TRBV10-3 and TRBJ2-2; 7 bases are shared with TRBD2. Germline V gives CDR1 ENHRY, CDR2 SYGVKD. Trimming cost V 10 bases and J 8 bases; bases outside gene matches: 7. The CDR3 totals 12 residues. The CDR3 nucleotides read TGTGCCACCCAGGAGGGAGGGGGGGAGCTGTTTTTT. Translation: CATQEGGGELFF.

This clonotype has a count of ten or more. This chain joins TRBV6-1 and TRBJ2-7; no clear D. The CDR3 has 11 amino acids. Trimming shortened V by 5 bases and J by 7 bases, and 9 bases separated the two germline ends. Germline assignment: CDR1 MNHNS and CDR2 SASEGT. The CDR3 protein is CASSSQDEQYF. CDR3 DNA sequence: TGTGCCAGCAGTTCCCAGGATGAGCAGTACTTC.

The sample holds many counts of this clonotype. The chain combines TRBV27 with TRBJ1-5; a possible D gene is TRBD1 (5 bases). Germline V CDR1 and CDR2: MNHEY, SMNVEV (reference sequence). The CDR3 is 14 residues long. The ends were cut back, 6 bases at V and 6 bases at J, with 15 bases in the middle. CDR3 residues: CASSQSQGVQPQHF. CDR3 coding DNA: TGTGCCAGCAGCCAGTCGCAGGGAGTTCAGCCCCAGCATTTT.

Concerning this clonotype: Since a much larger clone is just one base distant, this may be a read error. The rearrangement joins TRBV6-1 to TRBJ2-2; D remains ambiguous. The CDR3 is 13 amino acids. Germline CDR1 reads MNHNS; CDR2 reads SASEGT. The V end lost 7 bases, the J end lost 9 bases, and 15 bases lay between the germline ends. The CDR3 sequence: CASTDVGIRELFF. Written as DNA, the CDR3 is TGTGCCAGCACCGACGTGGGAATCAGGGAGCTGTTTTTT.

This clonotype was seen many times. The chain combines TRBV12-3 or TRBV12-4 with TRBJ2-2; TRBD2 is a possible D gene (7 bases). V shed 7 bases and J shed 2 bases, with 17 bases lying between them. The CDR3 is 16 residues long. Here the CDR3 DNA reads TGTGCCAGCAACATCGGGCGGGGGCGTAACACCGGGGAGCTGTTTTTT. Protein product: CASNIGRGRNTGELFF.